This TCR beta chain comes out of a study of OX40 agonist ivuxolimab in advanced cancers. At the level of the whole study: Ivuxolimab, which targeted the costimulatory receptor OX40 (CD134), was an agonistic, fully human IgG2 monoclonal antibody. The paper reports the monotherapy dose-escalation portion (N ≈ 50 patients) of the phase I ivuxolimab trial. The purpose of peripheral TCRbeta sequencing was to test whether ivuxolimab changed TCR sequence diversity and led to clonal T-cell expansion. Partial responses occurred in three dose-escalation patients, of whom one had hepatocellular carcinoma and two had cutaneous melanoma. Patients were allowed to have had prior anti-PD-1, anti-PD-L1 or anti-CTLA-4 therapy, and 40% to 45% of the dose-escalation patients had been treated with checkpoint inhibitors. Intravenous ivuxolimab was administered to patients every 2 weeks at six dose levels: 0.01, 0.1, 0.3, 1.5, 3 and 10 mg/kg. In the dose-escalation cohort, 82.7% of patients were male, and the mean age was approximately 55 years, with a range of roughly 20 to 85. Of the approximately 54 patients in dose escalation, around 20 had hepatocellular carcinoma, approximately 15 had melanoma, 9 had renal cell carcinoma and 9 had head and neck cancer.

For sequencing of the TCRbeta CDR3 region, genomic DNA was extracted from the sorted cells. TCRbeta CDR3 regions were sequenced using the immunoSEQ Assay. In TCRdb, the immuneACCESS table is reduced to in-frame sequences with V and J assigned. These tables do not hold every clone; where another copy was compared, an unresolved V gene accounts for under half, and the others remain unexplained. The sample yields about 69,000 clones; 85% to 90% were counted once. In total, the top ten clones hold under 6.5% of the sample. What the authors observed across the whole study: Low levels of normalized T-cell clonal expansion were also seen in some nonresponding patients. In the 0.1-3.0 mg/kg groups, partial responders were among the patients with the lowest normalized peripheral clonal expansion, particularly in CD8+ T cells. After ivuxolimab, CD8+ T cells had more expanded clones than CD4+ T cells on average. Clonal expansion of both CD4+ and CD8+ blood T cells was observed from baseline to week 6 at doses 0.1 to 3.0 mg/kg. Antigen specificity was not determined for the clonally expanded peripheral T cells.

About this clone: Its antigen remains undetermined. Base qualities were left out, and no much larger clone turns up one base away.

The trial excluded patients who had a history of autoimmune disease or who were on systemic immunosuppression. Peripheral blood for TCR sequencing was drawn from every dose cohort at baseline, at cycle 4 day 1 and at cycle 7 day 1. The samples were taken from a phase I, first-in-human, multicenter, open-label dose-escalation trial of ivuxolimab. Adults with locally advanced or metastatic head and neck squamous cell, hepatocellular, melanoma or renal cell carcinoma were enrolled in the trial. Before TCR sequencing, CD4+ T cells and CD8+ T cells from peripheral blood were sorted into separate populations. The junction carries 6 bases between V and J, which are trimmed by 1 base and 3 bases respectively. The germline V gene yields SGHAT for CDR1 and FQNNGV for CDR2. The CDR3 runs 13 amino acids, cysteine and phenylalanine included. Here the CDR3 DNA is all that survives: 39 bases in frame from base 1.

The sequencing here drew on CD4+ or CD8+ T cells sorted from blood, taken in a trial of the OX40 agonist ivuxolimab. The V and J segments used are TRBV11-2 and TRBJ1-1; the D segment cannot be called with confidence. This receptor was identified in an adult with an advanced solid tumor such as melanoma, head and neck, liver or kidney cancer. The nucleotide sequence is given as TGTGCCAGCAGCTTAGCCCTCTACACTGAAGCTTTCTTT. This is translated as CASSLALYTEAFF.